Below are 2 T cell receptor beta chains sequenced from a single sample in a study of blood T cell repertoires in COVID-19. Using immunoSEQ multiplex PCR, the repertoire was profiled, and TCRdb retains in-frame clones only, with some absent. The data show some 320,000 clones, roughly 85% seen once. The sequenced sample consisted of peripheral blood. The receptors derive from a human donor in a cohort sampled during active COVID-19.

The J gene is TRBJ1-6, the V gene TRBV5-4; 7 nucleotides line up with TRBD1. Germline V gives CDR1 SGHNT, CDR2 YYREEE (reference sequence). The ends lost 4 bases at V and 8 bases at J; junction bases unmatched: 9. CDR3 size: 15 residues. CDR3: CASSALQGRYSPLHF. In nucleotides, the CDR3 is TGTGCCAGCAGCGCACTACAGGGGCGCTATTCACCCCTCCACTTT.

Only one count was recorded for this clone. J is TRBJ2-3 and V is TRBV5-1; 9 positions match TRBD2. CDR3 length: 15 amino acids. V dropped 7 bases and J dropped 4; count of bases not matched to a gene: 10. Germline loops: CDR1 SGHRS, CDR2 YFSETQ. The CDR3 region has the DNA TGCGCCAGCTTGAGTGGCGGCGGGGGGGCAGATACGCAGTATTTT. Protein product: CASLSGGGGADTQYF.